The clone carrying this T cell receptor (beta chain) counts as medium-sized by frequency. Antigen: not known. These data originate in a study of T cells in severe cutaneous drug reactions. The CDR3 consists of 19 residues. Germline V CDR1 and CDR2: MDHEN, SYDVKM. Sequenced patients had Stevens-Johnson syndrome or toxic epidermal necrolysis caused by carbamazepine. Peripheral blood was from CBZ-SJS/TEN patients: about five Han Chinese, about 6 European. Regarding the study as a whole: Tolerant-control and healthy-donor PBMC lacked or rarely had the public CDR3 found in blisters. In carbamazepine-induced Stevens-Johnson syndrome or toxic epidermal necrolysis, TRBV12-4 averaged roughly 33% in blister cells and roughly 5.1% in PBMC.

Libraries were made by iRepertoire multiplex PCR with TCR subtype-specific primers for bulk and single-cell sequencing. Reprocessing the multiplex PCR reads, TCRdb reports a single entry for every CDR3 protein and omits DNA. The table gives over 1,500 distinct CDR3 sequences; the top ten clones make up around 32% of it. Sequenced: PBMCs. This chain links TRBV28 with TRBJ1-5; TCRdb proposes TRBD1, but this gene call is untestable without DNA. The receptor's source is a human donor with Stevens-Johnson syndrome, a severe cutaneous drug reaction. The CDR3 region is CASSLVGAGKGYSNQPQHF.